One sample yielded the 30 T cell receptor beta chains listed below, sequenced in a study of human T cells and chemical hapten exposure. TCRdb recomputed calls from the RACE reads with MiXCR, one row per CDR3 protein. This table has tens of thousands of distinct CDR3 sequences, 6.5% to 8.5% appearing once. Noted time point: pre-sensitization, week 0. Treatment meaning: therapeutic diphenylcyclopropenone sensitization with weekly scalp DPC. The sequencing used whole blood, collected in connection with sensitization to the hapten diphenylcyclopropenone (DPC). The receptors shown here come from a woman under 40 with alopecia areata. Some clones in this sample may be carry-over from other donors' samples.

This clonotype was detected many times. One end of the junction varies from germline; a read error may be responsible. This sequence joins TRBV3-1 and TRBJ2-7, with 12 bases identical to TRBD2. The CDR3 contains 13 residues. Germline-derived CDR1 and CDR2 are LGHDT and YNNKEL (reference sequence). The CDR3 is CASSQTSGGYYDF. In DNA form, the CDR3 reads TGTGCCAGCAGCCAGACTAGCGGGGGCTACTACGACTTC.

This clonotype was observed many times. The chain is built from TRBV6-2 or TRBV6-3 and TRBJ1-1; unclear D gene. The length of the CDR3 is 16 residues. V was cut by 6 bases and J by 5 bases, with 22 bases left in between. Germline loops: CDR1 MNHEY, CDR2 SVGEGT. CDR3 residues: CASSKDLEPGWTEAFF. CDR3 in DNA: TGTGCCAGCAGCAAGGACCTGGAGCCAGGTTGGACTGAAGCTTTCTTT.

The chain uses TRBV19 and TRBJ1-5; D might be TRBD1 (5 bases). Germline V CDR1 and CDR2: LNHDA, SQIVND (reference sequence). V lost 3 bases, J lost 0 bases, and 12 bases lay in between. The CDR3 has 16 residues. CDR3 coding DNA: TGTGCCAGTAGTATGGGCGGCAGGGCTAGCAATCAGCCCCAGCATTTT. Protein product: CASSMGGRASNQPQHF.

The sample holds many counts of this clonotype. The chain has TRBV7-3 and TRBJ1-1; TRBD1 might be the D (5 bases). Trimming pared 4 bases from V and 1 base from J, leaving 7 bases between. The germline gives CDR1 SGHTA, CDR2 FQGTGA. The CDR3 consists of 13 residues. Here the CDR3 reads CASSSQGNTEAFF. CDR3 DNA sequence: TGTGCCAGCAGCTCCCAGGGGAACACTGAAGCTTTCTTT.

This clonotype has just a few counts. The rearrangement uses TRBV7-8 and TRBJ2-7; 8 nucleotides agree with TRBD2. Germline V gene lookup returns CDR1 SGHVS and CDR2 FQNEAQ. This CDR3 region has 17 residues. J was trimmed by 0 bases and V by 5 bases; bases with no gene match: 12. The CDR3 protein is CASSPRVERGYSYEQYF. The CDR3 DNA reads as TGTGCCAGCAGCCCCCGAGTAGAGCGGGGGTACTCCTACGAGCAGTACTTC.

This clonotype was seen repeatedly, ten times or more. The V gene is TRBV11-2, the J gene TRBJ1-2, with unresolved D. Trimming took 1 base from V and 5 from J, leaving 5 bases between them. CDR3 length: 12 amino acids. Germline V lookup: CDR1 SGHAT, CDR2 FQNNGV. The DNA of the CDR3 is TGTGCCAGCAGCTTAGGGGGTTATGGCTACACCTTC. This sequence encodes CASSLGGYGYTF.

In this sample, this clonotype turned up many times. This chain links TRBV7-2 with TRBJ1-6; D remains unclear. With 1 base removed from V and 4 bases from J, the gap between germline ends came to 11 bases. The CDR3 runs to 16 residues. Germline values: CDR1 SGHTA, CDR2 FQGNSA. In DNA form, the CDR3 reads TGTGCCAGCAGCTTAGAATGGGGTTCTTATAATTCACCCCTCCACTTT. Translation gives CASSLEWGSYNSPLHF.

Ten or more counts support this clonotype. This sequence joins TRBV18 and TRBJ1-5; a weak D match, TRBD1 (5 bases). Trimming removed 6 bases from V and 5 bases from J, with 8 bases in between. The germline gives CDR1 KGHSH, CDR2 LQKENI. CDR3 length: 12 amino acids. CDR3 in amino acids: CASSDSHQPQHF. DNA for the CDR3: TGTGCCAGCTCCGACAGCCATCAGCCCCAGCATTTT.

The chain links TRBV10-3 to TRBJ2-1; D possibly uses TRBD1 or TRBD2 (7 bases each). V lost 10 bases and J 0 bases, leaving 25 bases between the germline ends. Per germline, CDR1 ENHRY and CDR2 SYGVKD. CDR3 length equals 18 residues. The CDR3 DNA reads TGTGCCACCAACGGACTAGGGGACAGAGCCATCTCCTACAATGAGCAGTTCTTC. As protein: CATNGLGDRAISYNEQFF.

This clonotype has at least ten counts. The chain has TRBV12-3 or TRBV12-4 and TRBJ1-2; D may be TRBD1 (5 bases). V dropped 5 bases and J dropped 4 bases, with 11 bases sitting between them. This CDR3 spans 13 amino acids. This CDR3 is CASSLLTAYGYTF. In nucleotides, the CDR3 is TGTGCCAGCAGTCTGCTGACAGCCTATGGCTACACCTTC.

CDR3 in amino acids: CASSPGDKPNQPQHF. For the CDR3, the DNA is TGTGCCAGCAGCCCCGGAGACAAACCCAATCAGCCCCAGCATTTT. The chain has TRBV12-3 or TRBV12-4 and TRBJ1-5, with D unresolved. V lost 6 bases, J lost 3 bases, and 15 bases lay in between. The CDR3 runs to 15 residues.

This clonotype showed up many times. The rearrangement links TRBV10-3 to TRBJ2-3; weak D call: TRBD1 (5 bases). The CDR3 has 16 amino acids. Per germline, CDR1 ENHRY and CDR2 SYGVKD. V was shortened by 2 bases and J by 4 bases, with 16 bases between the two germline ends. For the CDR3, the DNA is TGTGCCATCAGTGAGACGATCAGGGATCCGGCAGATACGCAGTATTTT. This gives the protein CAISETIRDPADTQYF.

This clonotype was seen at least ten times. V is TRBV18 and J is TRBJ2-7; D gene uncertain. Germline CDR1 KGHSH, CDR2 LQKENI. V lost 2 bases, J lost 7 bases, and 21 bases lay in between. This CDR3 has 16 residues. CDR3 nucleotides: TGTGCCAGCTCACCAAAGCGACCCATTGTTCTCGGGGAGCAGTACTTC. Its protein product is CASSPKRPIVLGEQYF.

This clonotype was recorded at least ten times. The gene calls are TRBV27 and TRBJ2-7, with TRBD1 matching over 7 bases. The CDR3 consists of 13 residues. V shed 2 bases and J 3 bases; nucleotides not matched to a gene: 1. Germline CDR1 MNHEY, CDR2 SMNVEV (reference sequence). CDR3 bases: TGTGCCAGCAGTTTAGGACAGGTCTACGAGCAGTACTTC. Residues: CASSLGQVYEQYF.

This clonotype has just a few counts. V and J are TRBV20-1 and TRBJ1-1; D is unresolved. CDR3 length: 12 amino acids. Per the germline V gene, CDR1 is DFQATT and CDR2 is SNEGSKA (reference sequence). V lost 7 bases, J lost 1 base, and 10 bases lay in between. The CDR3 here is CSVVRPNTEAFF. CDR3 sequence (DNA): TGCAGTGTCGTAAGACCGAACACTGAAGCTTTCTTT.

This clonotype was observed a few times. The CDR3 sequence: CASSLWRAGTEAFF. The CDR3 DNA follows: TGTGCCAGCAGCTTGTGGCGGGCTGGCACTGAAGCTTTCTTT. The chain links TRBV5-6 to TRBJ1-1, with no clear D. The CDR3 spans 14 residues. Per the germline V gene, CDR1 is SGHDT and CDR2 is YYEEEE. The V end was cut by 1 base, the J end by 4 bases, with 11 bases between.

This clonotype was picked up many times. CDR3 sequence (DNA): TGTGCCAGCAGCCTGAGGGGCGCAGGGACTGAAGCTTTCTTT. It translates to CASSLRGAGTEAFF. The chain carries TRBV14 and TRBJ1-1; D perhaps matches TRBD1 (5 bases). Germline assignment: CDR1 SGHDN and CDR2 FVKESK. The V end lost 4 bases, the J end lost 5 bases, and 14 bases lay between the germline ends. The CDR3 is 14 amino acids.

This clonotype was seen at least ten times. The chain employs TRBV5-1 and TRBJ2-3; D is unresolved. With 0 bases removed from V and 3 bases from J, the gap between germline ends came to 14 bases. Germline V gene lookup returns CDR1 SGHRS and CDR2 YFSETQ. The CDR3 covers 16 residues. The CDR3 loop reads CASSLGARAGTDTQYF. The CDR3 region has the DNA TGCGCCAGCAGCTTGGGGGCAAGGGCCGGGACAGATACGCAGTATTTT.

The chain uses TRBV20-1 and TRBJ1-4, with a weak D call TRBD1 (6 bases). Trimming took 1 base from V and 1 from J, leaving 7 bases between them. This CDR3 region has 14 residues. Germline values: CDR1 DFQATT, CDR2 SNEGSKA (reference sequence). CDR3 DNA: TGCAGTGCTAGAGTAGGGGGAACTAATGAAAAACTGTTTTTT. Encoded protein: CSARVGGTNEKLFF.

At least ten counts were recorded for this clonotype. The rearrangement uses TRBV29-1 and TRBJ1-1; no firm D call. Trimming took 3 bases from V and 3 from J, leaving 11 bases between them. The germline CDR1 and CDR2 sequences are SQVTM and ANQGSEA. The CDR3 contains 13 residues. The CDR3 DNA is TGCAGCGTTGAGGTGCAATTGGACACTGAAGCTTTCTTT. It is translated as CSVEVQLDTEAFF.

This clonotype has only a few counts. The chain employs TRBV7-9 and TRBJ2-1; the match to TRBD1 covers 8 bases. The trim removed 4 bases at V and 2 bases at J, leaving 16 bases unmatched. This CDR3 is built from 19 residues. CDR1 is SEHNR, CDR2 FQNEAQ, per germline (reference sequence). CDR3: CASSSTISDRARPYNEQFF. CDR3 sequence (DNA): TGTGCCAGCAGCTCGACCATTTCGGACAGGGCCCGTCCCTACAATGAGCAGTTCTTC.

This clonotype was recorded many times. The chain recombines TRBV6-5 with TRBJ1-1; 7 nucleotides line up with TRBD1. The CDR3 runs 13 residues. Trimming took 8 bases from V and 3 from J; bases not matched to a gene: 6. The germline V gene encodes CDR1 MNHEY and CDR2 SVGAGI. CDR3 region: CASGRGPDTEAFF. Written as DNA, the CDR3 is TGTGCCAGCGGGAGGGGGCCTGACACTGAAGCTTTCTTT.

This clonotype was seen at least ten times. The V gene is TRBV6-5, the J gene TRBJ2-4; the match to TRBD1 covers 7 bases. Germline V gives CDR1 MNHEY, CDR2 SVGAGI. V lost 4 bases and J lost 9; bases outside the gene matches: 12. CDR3 length equals 15 residues. CDR3 in DNA: TGTGCCAGCAGTTTCAATCAAGGGGGCCCGGGCATTCAGTACTTC. This sequence encodes CASSFNQGGPGIQYF.

This clonotype was seen repeatedly, ten times or more. V gene TRBV29-1 combines with J gene TRBJ2-3; D is undetermined. The germline gives CDR1 SQVTM, CDR2 ANQGSEA. The V end lost 4 bases, the J end lost 0 bases, and 11 bases lay between the germline ends. The CDR3 length is 14 residues. CDR3 region: CSVGARISTDTQYF. The CDR3 coding sequence is TGCAGCGTTGGAGCCAGGATTAGCACAGATACGCAGTATTTT.

This clonotype was picked up many times. The chain employs TRBV10-3 and TRBJ1-6; tentatively, D is TRBD1 (6 bases). This CDR3 region has 14 residues. Germline assignment: CDR1 ENHRY and CDR2 SYGVKD. The germline V and J ends were trimmed by 3 bases and 10 bases, with 13 bases remaining between them. The CDR3 DNA is TGTGCCATCAGTGAACGAGGACAGAGCTCACCCCTCCACTTT. Translating it yields CAISERGQSSPLHF.

This clonotype has ten or more counts. The chain couples TRBV12-3 or TRBV12-4 to TRBJ1-2; 11 positions match TRBD1. Trimming removed 6 bases from V and 5 bases from J; junction bases left unmatched: 11. CDR3 size: 16 residues. For the CDR3, the DNA is TGTGCCAGCAGCCCCCCGCCCGGGACAGGGGGGTATGGCTACACCTTC. Its translation is CASSPPPGTGGYGYTF.

This clonotype was observed many times. V is TRBV5-5 and J is TRBJ1-1, with a possible D match to TRBD1 (6 bases). The V end lost 2 bases, the J end lost 5 bases, and 16 bases lay between the germline ends. The CDR3 loop spans 15 amino acids. Looked up from germline, CDR1 is SGHKS and CDR2 is YYEKEE (reference sequence). The CDR3 is CASSLWGGAATEAFF. In DNA, the CDR3 is TGTGCCAGCAGCTTATGGGGGGGCGCGGCGACTGAAGCTTTCTTT.

This clonotype was recorded at least ten times. V gene TRBV20-1 combines with J gene TRBJ2-6; no reliable D call. This CDR3 region has 13 residues. Per the germline V gene, CDR1 is DFQATT and CDR2 is SNEGSKA (reference sequence). V gave up 6 bases and J gave up 4 bases, with 10 bases separating them. CDR3 protein: CSADVGGANVLTF. DNA of the CDR3: TGCAGTGCCGACGTGGGGGGGGCCAACGTCCTGACTTTC.

This clonotype was recorded at least ten times. The chain employs TRBV20-1 and TRBJ1-2; TRBD1 agrees at 8 bases. The CDR3 length is 13 residues. Germline assignment: CDR1 DFQATT and CDR2 SNEGSKA (reference sequence). Losses at the gene ends were 0 bases for V and 5 bases for J; bases not matched to a gene: 2. The CDR3 DNA reads TGCAGTGCTAGAGAGGGGACAGGTTATGGCTACACCTTC. Translating it yields CSAREGTGYGYTF.

The sample holds many counts of this clonotype. This chain uses TRBV12-3 or TRBV12-4 with TRBJ2-7; 12 bases map to TRBD2. V lost 8 bases and J lost 8; bases outside the gene matches: 10. The CDR3 has 14 residues. CDR3 region: CASLLAGGPEKQYF. Here the CDR3 DNA reads TGTGCCAGCCTCCTAGCGGGGGGGCCTGAGAAGCAGTACTTC.